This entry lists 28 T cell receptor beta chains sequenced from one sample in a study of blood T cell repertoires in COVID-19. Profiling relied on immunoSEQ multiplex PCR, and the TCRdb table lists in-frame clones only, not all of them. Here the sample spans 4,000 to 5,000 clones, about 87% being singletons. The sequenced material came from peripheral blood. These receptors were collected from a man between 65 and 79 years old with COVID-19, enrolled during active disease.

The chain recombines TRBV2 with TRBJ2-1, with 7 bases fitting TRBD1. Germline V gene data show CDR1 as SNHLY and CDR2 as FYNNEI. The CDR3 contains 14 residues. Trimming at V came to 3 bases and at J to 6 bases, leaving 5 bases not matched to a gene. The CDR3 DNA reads TGTGCCAGCAGTGATACAGGGGCTAGCAATGAGCAGTTCTTC. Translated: CASSDTGASNEQFF.

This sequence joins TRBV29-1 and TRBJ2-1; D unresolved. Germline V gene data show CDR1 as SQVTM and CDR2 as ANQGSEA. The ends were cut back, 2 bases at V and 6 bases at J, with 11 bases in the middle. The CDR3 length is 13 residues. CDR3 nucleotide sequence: TGCAGCGTTGAATGGCCGTGGTCCAATGAGCAGTTCTTC. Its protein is CSVEWPWSNEQFF.

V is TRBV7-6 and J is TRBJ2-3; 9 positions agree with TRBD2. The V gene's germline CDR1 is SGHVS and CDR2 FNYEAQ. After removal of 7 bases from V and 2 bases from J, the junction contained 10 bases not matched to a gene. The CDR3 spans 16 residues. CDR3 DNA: TGTGCCAGCACCCTCCCCCTAGCGGGAAACACAGATACGCAGTATTTT. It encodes CASTLPLAGNTDTQYF.

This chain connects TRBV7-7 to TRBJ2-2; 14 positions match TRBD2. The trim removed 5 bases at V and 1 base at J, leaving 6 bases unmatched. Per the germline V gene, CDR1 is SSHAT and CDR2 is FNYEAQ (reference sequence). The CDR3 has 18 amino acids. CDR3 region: CASSPGTSGSLNTGELFF. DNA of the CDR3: TGTGCCAGCAGCCCCGGGACTAGCGGGAGTCTGAACACCGGGGAGCTGTTTTTT.

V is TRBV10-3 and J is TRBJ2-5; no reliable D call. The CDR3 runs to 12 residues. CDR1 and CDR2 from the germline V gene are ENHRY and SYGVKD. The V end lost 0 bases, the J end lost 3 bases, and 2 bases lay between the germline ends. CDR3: CAISESEETQYF. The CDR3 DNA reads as TGTGCCATCAGTGAGTCCGAAGAGACCCAGTACTTC.

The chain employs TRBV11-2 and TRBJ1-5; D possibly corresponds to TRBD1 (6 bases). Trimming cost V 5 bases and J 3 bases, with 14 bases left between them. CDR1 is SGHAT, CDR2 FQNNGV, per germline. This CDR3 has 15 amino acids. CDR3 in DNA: TGTGCCAGCAGCCCAGGGGCGGGGGCCAATCAGCCCCAGCATTTT. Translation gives CASSPGAGANQPQHF.

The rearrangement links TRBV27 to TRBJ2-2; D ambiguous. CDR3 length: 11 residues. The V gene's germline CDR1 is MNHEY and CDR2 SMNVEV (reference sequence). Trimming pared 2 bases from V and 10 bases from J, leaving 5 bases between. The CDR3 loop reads CASSLGAELFF. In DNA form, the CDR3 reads TGTGCCAGCAGTTTAGGAGCGGAGCTGTTTTTT.

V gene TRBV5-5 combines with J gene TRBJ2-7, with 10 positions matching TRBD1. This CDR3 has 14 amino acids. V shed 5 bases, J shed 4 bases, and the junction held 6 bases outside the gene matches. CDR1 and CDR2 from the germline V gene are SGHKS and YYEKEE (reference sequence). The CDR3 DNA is TGTGCCAGCAGACCGGGACAGGGGTTTTACGAGCAGTACTTC. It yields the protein CASRPGQGFYEQYF. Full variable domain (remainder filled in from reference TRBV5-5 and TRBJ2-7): DAGVTQSPTHLIKTRGQQVTLRCSPISGHKSVSWYQQVLGQGPQFIFQYYEKEERGRGNFPDRFSARQFPNYSSELNVNALLLGDSALYLCASRPGQGFYEQYFGPGTRLTVT.

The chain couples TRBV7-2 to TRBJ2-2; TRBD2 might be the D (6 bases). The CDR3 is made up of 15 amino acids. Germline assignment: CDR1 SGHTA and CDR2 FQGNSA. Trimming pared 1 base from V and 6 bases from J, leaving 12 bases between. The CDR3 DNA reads TGTGCCAGCAGCTTAGAGGGACTGAGCGCCGGGGAGCTGTTTTTT. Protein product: CASSLEGLSAGELFF.

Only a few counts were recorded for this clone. Written as DNA, the CDR3 is TGTGCCAGCAGCCCTCGAGGTCTCAAGGCGGAAGCTTTCTTT. Translation: CASSPRGLKAEAFF. The chain carries TRBV7-9 and TRBJ1-1, with unresolved D. In germline, CDR1 is SEHNR, CDR2 FQNEAQ (reference sequence). This CDR3 has 14 amino acids. V was cut by 5 bases and J by 8 bases, with 18 bases left in between.

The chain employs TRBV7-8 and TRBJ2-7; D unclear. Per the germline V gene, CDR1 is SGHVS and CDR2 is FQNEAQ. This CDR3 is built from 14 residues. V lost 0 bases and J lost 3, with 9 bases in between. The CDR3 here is CASSLAQQSYEQYF. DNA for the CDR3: TGTGCCAGCAGCTTAGCGCAACAGAGCTACGAGCAGTACTTC.

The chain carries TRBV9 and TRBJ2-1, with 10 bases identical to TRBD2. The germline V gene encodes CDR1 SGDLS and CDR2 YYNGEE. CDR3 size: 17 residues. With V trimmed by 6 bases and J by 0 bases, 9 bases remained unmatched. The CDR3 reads CASTRRPSGSSYNEQFF. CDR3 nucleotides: TGTGCCAGCACCCGTAGACCTAGCGGGAGCTCCTACAATGAGCAGTTCTTC.

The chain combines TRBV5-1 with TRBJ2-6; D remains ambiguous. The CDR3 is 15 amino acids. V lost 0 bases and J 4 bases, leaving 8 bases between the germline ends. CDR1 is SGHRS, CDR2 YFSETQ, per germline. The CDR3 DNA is TGCGCCAGCAGCTTGGTTGGGCACGGGGCCAACGTCCTGACTTTC. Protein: CASSLVGHGANVLTF.

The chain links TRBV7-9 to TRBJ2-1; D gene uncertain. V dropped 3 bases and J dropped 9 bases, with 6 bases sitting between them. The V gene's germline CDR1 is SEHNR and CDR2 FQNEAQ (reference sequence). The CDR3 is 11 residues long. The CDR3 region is CASSFGPEQFF. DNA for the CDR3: TGTGCCAGCAGCTTCGGTCCTGAGCAGTTCTTC.

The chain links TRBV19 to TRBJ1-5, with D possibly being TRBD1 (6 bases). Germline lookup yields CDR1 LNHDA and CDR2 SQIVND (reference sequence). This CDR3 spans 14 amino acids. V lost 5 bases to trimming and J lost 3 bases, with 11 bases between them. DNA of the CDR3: TGTGCCAGTAGTCTCCGGGACACCAATCAGCCCCAGCATTTT. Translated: CASSLRDTNQPQHF.

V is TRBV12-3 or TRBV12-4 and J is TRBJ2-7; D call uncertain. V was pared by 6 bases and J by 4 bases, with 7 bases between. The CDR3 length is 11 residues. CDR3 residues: CASSNNYEQYF. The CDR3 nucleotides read TGTGCCAGCAGCAACAATTACGAGCAGTACTTC.

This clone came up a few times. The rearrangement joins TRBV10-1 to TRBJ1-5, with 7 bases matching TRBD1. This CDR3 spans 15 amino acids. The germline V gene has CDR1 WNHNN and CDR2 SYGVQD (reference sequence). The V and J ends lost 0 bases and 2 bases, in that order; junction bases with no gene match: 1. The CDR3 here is CASSESGTGNQPQHF. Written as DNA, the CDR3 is TGCGCCAGCAGTGAGTCGGGGACAGGCAATCAGCCCCAGCATTTT.

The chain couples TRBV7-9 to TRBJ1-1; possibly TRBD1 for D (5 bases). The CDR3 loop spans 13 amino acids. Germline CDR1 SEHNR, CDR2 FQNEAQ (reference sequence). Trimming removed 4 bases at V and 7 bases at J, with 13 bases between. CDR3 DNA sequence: TGTGCCAGCAGCTACGGCGCGGACATTGAAGCTTTCTTT. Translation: CASSYGADIEAFF.

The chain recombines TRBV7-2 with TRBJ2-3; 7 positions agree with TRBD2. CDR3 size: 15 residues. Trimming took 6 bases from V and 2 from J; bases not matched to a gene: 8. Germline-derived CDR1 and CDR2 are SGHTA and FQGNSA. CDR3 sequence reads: CASRGLADFTDTQYF. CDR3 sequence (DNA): TGTGCCAGCAGGGGTCTAGCGGATTTCACAGATACGCAGTATTTT.

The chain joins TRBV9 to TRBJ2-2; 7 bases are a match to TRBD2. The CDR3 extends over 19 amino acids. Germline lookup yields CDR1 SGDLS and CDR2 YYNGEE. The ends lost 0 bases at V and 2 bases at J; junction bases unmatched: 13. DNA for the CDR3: TGTGCCAGCAGCGTAGGTGCGGGGGAGCATCCCCTTAACACCGGGGAGCTGTTTTTT. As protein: CASSVGAGEHPLNTGELFF.

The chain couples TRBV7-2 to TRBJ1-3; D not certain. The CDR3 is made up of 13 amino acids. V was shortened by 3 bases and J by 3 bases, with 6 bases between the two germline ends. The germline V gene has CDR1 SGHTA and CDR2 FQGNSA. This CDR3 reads CASSLSIGNTIYF. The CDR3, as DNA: TGTGCCAGCAGCTTGAGTATTGGAAACACCATATATTTT.

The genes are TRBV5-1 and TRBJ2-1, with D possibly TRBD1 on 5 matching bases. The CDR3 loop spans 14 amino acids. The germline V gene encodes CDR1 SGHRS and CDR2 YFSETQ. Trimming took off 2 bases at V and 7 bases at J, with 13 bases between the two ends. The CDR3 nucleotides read TGCGCCAGCAGCTTTAACAGGATCGGAAATGAGCAGTTCTTC. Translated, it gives CASSFNRIGNEQFF.

This CDR3 reads CASSISGGGSYEQYF. CDR3 sequence (DNA): TGTGCCAGTAGTATTAGCGGGGGAGGCTCCTACGAGCAGTACTTC. This rearrangement joins TRBV19 to TRBJ2-7; TRBD2 matches 9 bases. The CDR3 loop spans 15 amino acids. CDR1 and CDR2 (germline): LNHDA, SQIVND (reference sequence). Losses at the gene ends were 3 bases for V and 0 bases for J; bases not matched to a gene: 3.

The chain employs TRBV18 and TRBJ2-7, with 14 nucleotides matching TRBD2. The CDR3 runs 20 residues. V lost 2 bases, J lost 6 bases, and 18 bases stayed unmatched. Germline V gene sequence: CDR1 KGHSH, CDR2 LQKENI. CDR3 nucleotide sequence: TGTGCCAGCTCACCAGGCGCCCGTAGGACTAGCGGGAGGCCGGAGGCCGAGCAGTACTTC. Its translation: CASSPGARRTSGRPEAEQYF.

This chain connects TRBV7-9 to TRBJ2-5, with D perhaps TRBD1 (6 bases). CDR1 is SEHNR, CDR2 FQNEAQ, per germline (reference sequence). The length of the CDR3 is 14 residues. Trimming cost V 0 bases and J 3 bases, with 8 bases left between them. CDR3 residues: CASSLAQGKETQYF. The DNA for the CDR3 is TGTGCCAGCAGCTTAGCCCAGGGGAAAGAGACCCAGTACTTC.

The CDR3 is CASSSGGLAGVTDTQYF. DNA for the CDR3: TGTGCCAGCAGCTCAGGCGGTTTAGCGGGAGTAACAGATACGCAGTATTTT. The chain couples TRBV7-2 to TRBJ2-3; 9 nucleotides line up with TRBD2. Per germline, CDR1 SGHTA and CDR2 FQGNSA. The CDR3 totals 17 residues. After removal of 4 bases from V and 3 bases from J, the junction contained 11 bases not matched to a gene.

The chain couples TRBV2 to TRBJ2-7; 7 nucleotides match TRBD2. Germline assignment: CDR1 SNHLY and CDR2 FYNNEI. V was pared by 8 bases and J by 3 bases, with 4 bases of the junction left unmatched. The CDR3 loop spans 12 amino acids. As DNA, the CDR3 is TGTGCCAGCCGACTAGCCCACTACGAGCAGTACTTC. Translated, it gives CASRLAHYEQYF.

The chain's CDR3 is CSARGEAEAFF. In nucleotides, the CDR3 is TGCAGTGCCAGGGGCGAAGCTGAAGCTTTCTTT. The V and J genes are TRBV20-1 and TRBJ1-1; a possible D gene is TRBD1 (6 bases). The CDR3 spans 11 residues. CDR1 DFQATT and CDR2 SNEGSKA come from the germline V gene (reference sequence). V dropped 6 bases and J dropped 6 bases, with 11 bases sitting between them.